This is a list of T cell receptor beta chains from one sample in a study of CD8+ T cells in alopecia areata. Here immunoSEQ multiplex PCR was the method, and the copy in TCRdb shows in-frame clones only, minus some. The sample has over 150,000 clones; roughly 61% are singletons. Sequencing used CD8+ T cells sorted from blood, obtained at week 24, from a patient treated with tofacitinib. The receptors originated from a human donor with alopecia areata. Each CDR3 is given with its conserved first and last residue. The D gene is left open where the match is weak. Clone size is shown for a subset of rows, as once, few, many or a class of expanded clone.

cdr3_nt | cdr3_aa | d_call | j_call | v_call | clone_size
TGTGCCAGCAGCCCTGGACAGTTCACAGATACGCAGTATTTT | CASSPGQFTDTQYF | NA | TRBJ2-3 | TRBV7-2 | few
TGTGCCAGTAGTGCCTCACAGGGGGCCTCCTACGAGCAGTACTTC | CASSASQGASYEQYF | TRBD1 | TRBJ2-7 | TRBV19 | few
TGCGCCAGCAGCGGGGGCTCTGGAAACACCATATATTTT | CASSGGSGNTIYF | NA | TRBJ1-3 | TRBV5-1 | NA
TGTGCCAGCACTCGACCGGGGAAGCCCTACGAGCAGTACTTC | CASTRPGKPYEQYF | NA | TRBJ2-7 | TRBV2 | NA
TGCAGCGTTGACTGGCCTAGCGGGTTCGGGAGAGATACGCAGTATTTT | CSVDWPSGFGRDTQYF | TRBD2 | TRBJ2-3 | TRBV29-1 | once
TGTGCCAGCAGGAGAGGGGGTCTTAATTCACCCCTCCACTTT | CASRRGGLNSPLHF | NA | TRBJ1-6 | TRBV2 | NA
TGTGCCAGCAAGGAGGTTGGGGCCAACGTCCTGACTTTC | CASKEVGANVLTF | NA | TRBJ2-6 | TRBV28 | NA
TGTGCCAGCAGTGCCGGAGATACGCAGTATTTT | CASSAGDTQYF | NA | TRBJ2-3 | TRBV25-1 | NA
TGTGCCAGCAGCGGGTCCAGCCAAGAGACCCAGTACTTC | CASSGSSQETQYF | NA | TRBJ2-5 | TRBV13 | NA
TGTGCCAGCAGTGATCTCGGTCCAGGGGGCACGGAGACCCAGTACTTC | CASSDLGPGGTETQYF | TRBD1 | TRBJ2-5 | TRBV2 | NA
TGTGCCAGCAGTTTATCGAGCACGGTTTATGGCTACACCTTC | CASSLSSTVYGYTF | NA | TRBJ1-2 | TRBV27 | few
TGTGCCAGCAGCCTCCAGGGTCGTAATTCACCCCTCCACTTT | CASSLQGRNSPLHF | NA | TRBJ1-6 | TRBV9 | NA
TGTGCCTGGAGCGGCGGCGGGGGGCGAACAGATACGCAGTATTTT | CAWSGGGGRTDTQYF | TRBD2 | TRBJ2-3 | TRBV30 | few
TGTGCTAGTGGTTTGAACAGGGCCCACGAGCAGTACTTC | CASGLNRAHEQYF | NA | TRBJ2-7 | TRBV12-5 | NA
TGTGCCAGCAGCGCCGGACAGGGAAGCTCCTACGAGCAGTACTTC | CASSAGQGSSYEQYF | TRBD1 | TRBJ2-7 | TRBV9 | NA
TGTGCCAGCAGCTTGGCCATTCTCGACAGGGGAACCTACGAGCAGTACTTC | CASSLAILDRGTYEQYF | TRBD1 | TRBJ2-7 | TRBV5-6 | NA
TGTGCCAGTAGTCGGCGGTCAGAAACCCTGAACACTGAAGCTTTCTTT | CASSRRSETLNTEAFF | NA | TRBJ1-1 | TRBV19 | NA
TGCAGCGTATTACAGTCGAACACCGGGGAGCTGTTTTTT | CSVLQSNTGELFF | NA | TRBJ2-2 | TRBV29-1 | NA
TGTGCCAGCAGTCTCCGGGGGGCCGGCACAGATACGCAGTATTTT | CASSLRGAGTDTQYF | NA | TRBJ2-3 | TRBV6-5 | NA
TGTGCCAGCATTGTAGAGGGGTATGGTGGCTACACCTTC | CASIVEGYGGYTF | NA | TRBJ1-2 | TRBV2 | once
TGTGCCAGCAGCGCCGGGACTAGCGGTTACAATGAGCAGTTCTTC | CASSAGTSGYNEQFF | TRBD2 | TRBJ2-1 | TRBV9 | NA
TGTGCCATCAGTGAGCTACAGCGGGAAGGGAGCTCCTACAATGAGCAGTTCTTC | CAISELQREGSSYNEQFF | TRBD2 | TRBJ2-1 | TRBV10-3 | NA
TGTGCCAGCAGTGAACGGCCAGGGGGCAATCAGCCCCAGCATTTT | CASSERPGGNQPQHF | NA | TRBJ1-5 | TRBV6-1 | NA
TGCAGCACCCCGACAGGGGGCGGCCCTGAAGCTTTCTTT | CSTPTGGGPEAFF | TRBD1 | TRBJ1-1 | TRBV29-1 | few
TGTGCCAGCAGCCAAGGGCTAGCCCATAGCACAGATACGCAGTATTTT | CASSQGLAHSTDTQYF | NA | TRBJ2-3 | TRBV14 | NA
TGTGCCAGCAGCTTGTGGCTTACATTCACAGATACGCAGTATTTT | CASSLWLTFTDTQYF | NA | TRBJ2-3 | TRBV5-6 | NA
TGTGCCTGGAGCTCCACTCGGGACACCCAAGAGACCCAGTACTTC | CAWSSTRDTQETQYF | NA | TRBJ2-5 | TRBV30 | NA
TGTGCCAGCAGCTTAGTAGCGGGGGGATTCACAGATACGCAGTATTTT | CASSLVAGGFTDTQYF | TRBD2 | TRBJ2-3 | TRBV7-9 | NA
TGTGCCAGCAGCGGGGGTTACAATGAGCAGTTCTTC | CASSGGYNEQFF | NA | TRBJ2-1 | TRBV7-8 | NA
TGTGCCTGGAGTGTTGTATCCTACGAGCAGTACTTC | CAWSVVSYEQYF | NA | TRBJ2-7 | TRBV30 | NA
TGTGCCAGCAGCCCACGGGGGGCCGGGTCCTACAATGAGCAGTTCTTC | CASSPRGAGSYNEQFF | NA | TRBJ2-1 | TRBV13 | once
TGTGCCTGGAGTGTAGGACTAGCGGGGCCCTACGAGCAGTACTTC | CAWSVGLAGPYEQYF | TRBD2 | TRBJ2-7 | TRBV30 | NA
TGTGCCAGTAGCTTCGGGACTGAAGCTTTCTTT | CASSFGTEAFF | NA | TRBJ1-1 | TRBV19 | NA
TGTGCCAGCAGTGAAATCCAGACAAGGGACGGCCCCCAAGAGACCCAGTACTTC | CASSEIQTRDGPQETQYF | NA | TRBJ2-5 | TRBV6-1 | NA
TGTGCCTGGAGTTATGTCGGAGGGGGAGACACAGATACGCAGTATTTT | CAWSYVGGGDTDTQYF | NA | TRBJ2-3 | TRBV30 | NA
TGCGCCAGCAGCCAAGGACAGGGAATAAACTATGGCTACACCTTC | CASSQGQGINYGYTF | TRBD1 | TRBJ1-2 | TRBV4-1 | NA
TGTGCCAGCAGTTACTCGACGGGGTACAATGAGCAGTTCTTC | CASSYSTGYNEQFF | NA | TRBJ2-1 | TRBV6-6 | NA
TGTGCCAGCTCACCGGGAAGACAGGGTAATTCACCCCTCCACTTT | CASSPGRQGNSPLHF | TRBD1 | TRBJ1-6 | TRBV18 | NA
TGTGCCAGCAGCCCCCCGGGGCTCGAGCAGTACTTC | CASSPPGLEQYF | NA | TRBJ2-7 | TRBV7-9 | NA
TGTGCCTGGAGTGTAGCGGGGGAGCAGTTCTTC | CAWSVAGEQFF | TRBD2 | TRBJ2-1 | TRBV30 | NA
TGCGCCAGCAGCTTGGCACTAGCGGGGACAGATACGCAGTATTTT | CASSLALAGTDTQYF | TRBD2 | TRBJ2-3 | TRBV5-1 | NA